This passage covers 22 T cell receptor beta chains from one sample sequenced in a study of blood T cell repertoires in COVID-19. Clones were read by immunoSEQ multiplex PCR, and TCRdb kept only the in-frame ones, dropping some. The sample has some 77,000 clones; roughly 90% are singletons. The sequencing sample was made of peripheral blood. Every receptor here comes from a woman older than 75 with active or convalescent COVID-19.

The chain employs TRBV27 and TRBJ2-7; 7 nucleotides match TRBD2. The CDR3 loop spans 16 amino acids. Germline trimming cut 3 bases from V and 2 bases from J; bases unmatched to any gene: 10. The germline gives CDR1 MNHEY, CDR2 SMNVEV (reference sequence). This CDR3 reads CASSFTGTNIPYEQYF. CDR3 sequence (DNA): TGTGCCAGCAGTTTCACGGGGACTAATATCCCCTACGAGCAGTACTTC.

The rearrangement joins TRBV5-6 to TRBJ2-2; 11 positions match TRBD2. The CDR3 has 18 amino acids. The germline gives CDR1 SGHDT, CDR2 YYEEEE. J was trimmed by 2 bases and V by 6 bases; bases with no gene match: 12. CDR3 nucleotides: TGTGCCAGCATCCGACGTGGAGGGACTAGCGGTAACACCGGGGAGCTGTTTTTT. Encoded protein: CASIRRGGTSGNTGELFF.

For the CDR3, the DNA is TGTGCCAGCAGGAGGACAGGGGGCGACGAGCAGTACTTC. It encodes CASRRTGGDEQYF. V is TRBV28 and J is TRBJ2-7; 11 nucleotides match TRBD1. Germline values: CDR1 MDHEN, CDR2 SYDVKM. J was trimmed by 5 bases and V by 6 bases; bases with no gene match: 3. The CDR3 runs to 13 residues.

The chain joins TRBV3-1 (or the pseudogene TRBV3-2) to TRBJ1-4; tentatively, D is TRBD1 (6 bases). V was trimmed by 11 bases and J by 8 bases, leaving 21 bases between them. The CDR3 length is 14 residues. Germline CDR1 reads LGHDT; CDR2 reads YNNKEL (reference sequence). This CDR3 reads CAEGGGPDVEKLFF. The CDR3 region has the DNA TGTGCCGAAGGGGGGGGGCCAGATGTGGAAAAACTGTTTTTT.

The V gene is TRBV5-4, the J gene TRBJ2-7; 7 positions agree with TRBD2. After removal of 5 bases from V and 4 bases from J, the junction contained 18 bases not matched to a gene. The CDR3 runs to 17 residues. Germline assignment: CDR1 SGHNT and CDR2 YYREEE (reference sequence). The CDR3 coding sequence is TGTGCCAGCAGTCCGGGGGGTAGGGCTAGCGGCATATACGAGCAGTACTTC. Translating it yields CASSPGGRASGIYEQYF.

This chain connects TRBV27 to TRBJ2-1; D is unresolved. This CDR3 spans 9 amino acids. CDR1 and CDR2 from the germline V gene are MNHEY and SMNVEV (reference sequence). This CDR3 is CAYGDEQFF. In DNA form, the CDR3 reads TGTGCTTATGGAGATGAGCAGTTCTTC.

The V and J genes are TRBV11-2 and TRBJ2-1, with 9 bases matching TRBD1. Trimming cost V 7 bases and J 7 bases; bases outside gene matches: 11. Per the germline V gene, CDR1 is SGHAT and CDR2 is FQNNGV. The CDR3 is 15 residues long. The CDR3 region is CASTDTGQGRNEQFF. Here the CDR3 DNA reads TGTGCCAGCACCGACACGGGACAGGGAAGGAATGAGCAGTTCTTC.

The chain carries TRBV27 and TRBJ1-6, with a possible D match to TRBD1 (5 bases). This CDR3 has 17 amino acids. Germline V lookup: CDR1 MNHEY, CDR2 SMNVEV (reference sequence). V lost 3 bases and J lost 6, with 18 bases in between. CDR3 sequence reads: CASSFGAPEWGNSPLHF. DNA for the CDR3: TGTGCCAGCAGTTTTGGGGCCCCGGAGTGGGGTAATTCACCCCTCCACTTT.

This chain links TRBV28 with TRBJ2-7, with TRBD1 identical over 10 bases. Per germline, CDR1 MDHEN and CDR2 SYDVKM. This CDR3 has 14 amino acids. V lost 3 bases and J lost 4; bases outside the gene matches: 3. CDR3 region: CASSFWTGGYEQYF. DNA of the CDR3: TGTGCCAGCAGTTTTTGGACAGGGGGGTACGAGCAGTACTTC.

The chain uses TRBV28 and TRBJ2-5; 12 positions match TRBD1. V dropped 6 bases and J dropped 4; count of bases not matched to a gene: 6. The CDR3 spans 15 residues. Germline V gene lookup returns CDR1 MDHEN and CDR2 SYDVKM. CDR3 DNA sequence: TGTGCCAGCAGAGAACCGGGACAGGGGGCAGAGACCCAGTACTTC. Protein: CASREPGQGAETQYF.

This clone was found once. The CDR3 is CASSPGQAYEQYF. CDR3 coding DNA: TGTGCCAGCAGCCCCGGACAAGCCTACGAGCAGTACTTC. V and J are TRBV12-3 or TRBV12-4 and TRBJ2-7; weak D call: TRBD1 (5 bases). Trimming shortened V by 6 bases and J by 2 bases, and 11 bases separated the two germline ends. The length of the CDR3 is 13 residues.

The sample holds one count of this clone. The rearrangement uses TRBV5-6 and TRBJ2-1; TRBD1 matches at 8 bases. The CDR3 runs to 13 residues. V dropped 6 bases and J dropped 5; count of bases not matched to a gene: 4. Germline CDR1 SGHDT, CDR2 YYEEEE. This CDR3 is CASTRQGNNEQFF. The CDR3 bases are TGTGCCAGCACTAGACAGGGGAACAATGAGCAGTTCTTC.

This chain joins TRBV5-4 and TRBJ2-7; 10 bases match TRBD1. With 3 bases clipped from V and 6 bases from J, the junction kept 9 bases outside the gene matches. The CDR3 is 15 amino acids. Germline V CDR1 and CDR2: SGHNT, YYREEE (reference sequence). The chain's CDR3 is CASSSAGQGYGEQYF. DNA for the CDR3: TGTGCCAGCAGCTCCGCGGGACAGGGGTACGGCGAGCAGTACTTC.

V usage is TRBV19 and J usage is TRBJ2-1; 13 bases line up with TRBD2. The CDR3 is made up of 20 amino acids. CDR1 and CDR2 from the germline V gene are LNHDA and SQIVND (reference sequence). V was clipped by 5 bases and J by 4 bases; unmatched bases: 17. In DNA, the CDR3 is TGTGCCAGTAGTCCTGAGGGACTAGCGGGAAGGACCGTATGGTACAATGAGCAGTTCTTC. Translation: CASSPEGLAGRTVWYNEQFF. The variable domain in full, completed from reference TRBV19 and TRBJ2-1, reads DGGITQSPKYLFRKEGQNVTLSCEQNLNHDAMYWYRQDPGQGLRLIYYSQIVNDFQKGDIAEGYSVSREKKESFPLTVTSAQKNPTAFYLCASSPEGLAGRTVWYNEQFFGPGTRLTVL.

For the CDR3, the DNA is TGCGCCAGCAGCCAAGGGACTAGGACGTATCTTAATGCCTACACCTTC. Its translation is CASSQGTRTYLNAYTF. The chain carries TRBV4-3 and TRBJ1-2, with D uncertain. The CDR3 totals 16 residues. Germline V gene sequence: CDR1 LGHNA, CDR2 YSLEER. V shed 1 base and J shed 10 bases, with 22 bases lying between them.

This rearrangement joins TRBV5-6 to TRBJ1-1; D is ambiguous. The CDR3 consists of 12 residues. Germline V CDR1 and CDR2: SGHDT, YYEEEE. V was clipped by 4 bases and J by 7 bases, with 11 bases between them. The CDR3 is CASSQRTVEAFF. DNA for the CDR3: TGTGCCAGCAGCCAGCGGACCGTTGAAGCTTTCTTT.

The chain joins TRBV5-6 to TRBJ2-2; 7 bases map to TRBD1. The CDR3 is made up of 16 amino acids. Germline V gene data show CDR1 as SGHDT and CDR2 as YYEEEE. The J segment lost 2 bases and the V segment lost 3 bases, leaving 7 bases of the junction unmatched. Here the CDR3 DNA reads TGTGCCAGCAGCTCGAACAGGGGTATCAACACCGGGGAGCTGTTTTTT. It encodes CASSSNRGINTGELFF.

The gene calls are TRBV7-9 and TRBJ1-6; D perhaps matches TRBD1 (5 bases). Trimming shortened V by 5 bases and J by 5 bases, and 16 bases separated the two germline ends. Germline CDR1 and CDR2: SEHNR and FQNEAQ (reference sequence). There are 16 residues in the CDR3. This CDR3 is CASSPPGRGDNSPLHF. The CDR3 DNA follows: TGTGCCAGCAGCCCGCCGGGGCGGGGGGATAATTCACCCCTCCACTTT.

This CDR3 reads CASSHHHSGQRSYEQYF. The CDR3 DNA reads TGCGCCAGCAGCCATCACCACTCGGGACAACGCTCCTACGAGCAGTACTTC. The chain couples TRBV4-1 to TRBJ2-7, with D maybe TRBD1 (6 bases). The CDR3 covers 17 residues. V was pared by 3 bases and J by 0 bases, with 18 bases between. Germline CDR1 is MGHRA and CDR2 is YSYEKL.

V gene TRBV19 combines with J gene TRBJ1-3; no reliable D call. Trimming shortened V by 3 bases and J by 3 bases, and 6 bases separated the two germline ends. CDR3 length: 13 amino acids. Germline V lookup: CDR1 LNHDA, CDR2 SQIVND (reference sequence). The CDR3 DNA follows: TGTGCCAGTAGTATCGGGATTGGAAACACCATATATTTT. Protein product: CASSIGIGNTIYF.

V and J are TRBV28 and TRBJ1-5; 7 bases line up with TRBD1. The CDR3 sequence is 14 residues long. The V gene end was trimmed by 6 bases and the J gene end by 3 bases; junction bases not matched to a gene: 5. Germline loops: CDR1 MDHEN, CDR2 SYDVKM. The CDR3 nucleotides are TGTGCCAGCAGCGGTGGACAGGTCAATCAGCCCCAGCATTTT. Translation: CASSGGQVNQPQHF.

This chain joins TRBV29-1 and TRBJ1-4; 9 bases line up with TRBD1. CDR3 length: 13 amino acids. CDR1 is SQVTM and CDR2 is ANQGSEA in the germline V gene. The V segment lost 4 bases and the J segment 6 bases; nucleotides outside the gene matches: 3. The CDR3 region is CSVVGQGHEKLFF. The CDR3 DNA reads TGCAGCGTTGTGGGACAGGGACATGAAAAACTGTTTTTT.